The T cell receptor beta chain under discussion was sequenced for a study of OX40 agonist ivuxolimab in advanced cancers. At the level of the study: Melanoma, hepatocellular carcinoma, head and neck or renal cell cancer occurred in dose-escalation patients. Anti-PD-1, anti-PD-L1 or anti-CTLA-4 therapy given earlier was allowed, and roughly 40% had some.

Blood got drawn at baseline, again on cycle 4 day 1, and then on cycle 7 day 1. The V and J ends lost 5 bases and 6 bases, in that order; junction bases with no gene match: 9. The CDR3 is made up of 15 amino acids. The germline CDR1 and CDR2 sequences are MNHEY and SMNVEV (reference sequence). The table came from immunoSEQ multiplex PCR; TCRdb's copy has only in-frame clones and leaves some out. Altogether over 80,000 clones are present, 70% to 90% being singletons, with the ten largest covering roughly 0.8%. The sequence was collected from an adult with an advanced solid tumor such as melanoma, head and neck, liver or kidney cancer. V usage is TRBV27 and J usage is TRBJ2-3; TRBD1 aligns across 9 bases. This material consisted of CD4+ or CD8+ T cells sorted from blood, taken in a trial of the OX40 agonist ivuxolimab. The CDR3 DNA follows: TGTGCCAGCAGTGCATCCTACAGGGGGCTCGATACGCAGTATTTT. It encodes CASSASYRGLDTQYF.